Following are 25 T cell receptor beta chains from one sample sequenced in a study of blood T cell repertoires in COVID-19. Produced via immunoSEQ multiplex PCR; TCRdb's table is partial and in-frame only. The sample lists some 250,000 clones; approximately 83% were seen once. Sequenced material: peripheral blood. These receptors all come from a woman aged 25 to 45 who had recovered from COVID-19.

V usage is TRBV6-5 and J usage is TRBJ2-2, with D uncertain. Deletions cut 6 bases from V and 6 bases from J, with 14 bases between. Germline V gene sequence: CDR1 MNHEY, CDR2 SVGAGI. The CDR3 is 14 residues long. CDR3: CASSRLHLAGELFF. In DNA, the CDR3 is TGTGCCAGCAGCCGTCTCCACTTAGCCGGGGAGCTGTTTTTT.

The chain carries TRBV19 and TRBJ1-2, with 7 bases fitting TRBD1. This CDR3 has 14 residues. Germline trimming cut 6 bases from V and 5 bases from J; bases unmatched to any gene: 9. Looked up from germline, CDR1 is LNHDA and CDR2 is SQIVND (reference sequence). The CDR3 nucleotides read TGTGCCAGTAGAACCCAGACAGGGAAATATGGCTACACCTTC. Amino acids: CASRTQTGKYGYTF.

This chain connects TRBV6-5 to TRBJ1-1; the D gene is possibly TRBD1 (6 bases). The CDR3 extends over 14 amino acids. Trimming removed 6 bases from V and 4 bases from J, with 15 bases in between. CDR1 and CDR2 (germline): MNHEY, SVGAGI. CDR3 DNA: TGTGCCAGCAGGGGCGAACAGGGTTTCACTGAAGCTTTCTTT. It specifies CASRGEQGFTEAFF.

V is TRBV5-1 and J is TRBJ1-1; the match to TRBD1 covers 10 bases. The CDR3 is made up of 13 amino acids. The trim removed 6 bases at V and 6 bases at J, leaving 5 bases unmatched. Looked up from germline, CDR1 is SGHRS and CDR2 is YFSETQ. Here the CDR3 reads CASTTGQGAEAFF. CDR3 bases: TGCGCCAGCACTACCGGACAGGGGGCTGAAGCTTTCTTT.

V is TRBV9 and J is TRBJ2-1; a possible D gene is TRBD1 (5 bases). The CDR3 totals 15 residues. Germline V gives CDR1 SGDLS, CDR2 YYNGEE. V was shortened by 2 bases and J by 2 bases, with 11 bases between the two germline ends. CDR3 DNA: TGTGCCAGCAGCGTGACTTTGACAGCCTACAATGAGCAGTTCTTC. This codes for CASSVTLTAYNEQFF.

The gene calls are TRBV18 and TRBJ2-3; possible D gene TRBD2, 6 bases. Between the trimmed V and J ends, which lost 1 base and 1 base, there was a span of 9 bases. Germline V gene sequence: CDR1 KGHSH, CDR2 LQKENI. The CDR3 runs to 15 residues. The CDR3 sequence: CASSPQGGGTDTQYF. The CDR3 DNA sequence: TGTGCCAGCTCACCACAAGGCGGGGGCACAGATACGCAGTATTTT.

This clone was detected only once. V is TRBV6-6 and J is TRBJ2-2; 12 bases align to TRBD1. This CDR3 spans 16 amino acids. Germline V gives CDR1 MNHNY, CDR2 SVGAGI (reference sequence). V shed 7 bases, J shed 6 bases, and the junction held 9 bases outside the gene matches. CDR3 in DNA: TGTGCCAGCAATCACATGGGACAGGGGGCCTCCGGGGAGCTGTTTTTT. It is translated as CASNHMGQGASGELFF.

V is TRBV5-4 and J is TRBJ1-2; D remains unclear. The CDR3 sequence is 17 residues long. Germline V gene data show CDR1 as SGHNT and CDR2 as YYREEE (reference sequence). V lost 0 bases to trimming and J lost 5 bases, with 20 bases between them. The DNA of the CDR3 is TGTGCCAGCAGCTTGGTTATAACGGAGGACTGGGGATATGGCTACACCTTC. Translation: CASSLVITEDWGYGYTF.

This chain connects TRBV10-3 to TRBJ2-7, with 9 bases identical to TRBD2. V lost 10 bases, J lost 0 bases, and 10 bases stayed unmatched. The CDR3 loop spans 15 amino acids. Germline V gives CDR1 ENHRY, CDR2 SYGVKD. The CDR3 loop reads CATRRGGDGSYEQYF. The CDR3 DNA reads TGTGCCACTCGGCGGGGGGGCGATGGCTCCTACGAGCAGTACTTC.

The chain has TRBV7-2 and TRBJ1-2; D is unresolved. Per the germline V gene, CDR1 is SGHTA and CDR2 is FQGNSA. The CDR3 is 17 residues long. Trimming left V 5 bases short and J 0 bases short, with 19 bases between. This CDR3 reads CASSPRGSFSSNYGYTF. CDR3 nucleotides: TGTGCCAGCAGCCCCCGAGGATCCTTTTCCTCTAACTATGGCTACACCTTC. Full variable domain (remainder filled in from reference TRBV7-2 and TRBJ1-2): GAGVSQSPSNKVTEKGKDVELRCDPISGHTALYWYRQSLGQGLEFLIYFQGNSAPDKSGLPSDRFSAERTGGSVSTLTIQRTQQEDSAVYLCASSPRGSFSSNYGYTFGSGTRLTVV.

The rearrangement joins TRBV4-1 to TRBJ1-1; perhaps TRBD1 as D (6 bases). The CDR3 loop spans 15 amino acids. CDR1 MGHRA and CDR2 YSYEKL come from the germline V gene. The germline V and J ends were trimmed by 1 base and 1 base, with 10 bases remaining between them. As DNA, the CDR3 is TGCGCCAGCAGCCAAGCAAAACAGGGGAACACTGAAGCTTTCTTT. It is translated as CASSQAKQGNTEAFF.

This clone was counted at least ten times. CDR3: CASKAGADTGELFF. CDR3 DNA sequence: TGTGCCAGTAAAGCGGGGGCGGACACCGGGGAGCTGTTTTTT. The chain is built from TRBV6-5 and TRBJ2-2, with 8 bases lining up with TRBD2. The CDR3 covers 14 residues. V shed 9 bases and J 3 bases; nucleotides not matched to a gene: 6. CDR1 is MNHEY, CDR2 SVGAGI, per germline.

The chain joins TRBV9 to TRBJ1-4; 8 positions agree with TRBD1. CDR1 SGDLS and CDR2 YYNGEE come from the germline V gene. The CDR3 is 15 residues long. V was clipped by 4 bases and J by 6 bases; unmatched bases: 8. CDR3 residues: CASSPRQGIDEKLFF. The DNA of the CDR3 is TGTGCCAGCAGCCCTAGACAGGGGATCGATGAAAAACTGTTTTTT.

This clone was recorded a few times. This chain connects TRBV5-1 to TRBJ1-6, with D possibly TRBD1 on 6 matching bases. The germline V gene encodes CDR1 SGHRS and CDR2 YFSETQ. The CDR3 length is 14 residues. The V and J ends lost 1 base and 10 bases respectively, with 12 bases between them. As DNA, the CDR3 is TGCGCCAGCAGCTTGAAACAGGGTAACTCACCCCTCCACTTT. Translated: CASSLKQGNSPLHF.

This clone was counted once. This chain uses TRBV7-2 with TRBJ1-5; the match to TRBD1 covers 7 bases. The CDR3 contains 15 residues. Trimming removed 5 bases from V and 5 bases from J; junction bases left unmatched: 9. Germline V gene sequence: CDR1 SGHTA, CDR2 FQGNSA. The CDR3 is CASSLSTGLDQPQHF. The CDR3 nucleotides are TGTGCCAGCAGCCTATCGACAGGGCTCGATCAGCCCCAGCATTTT.

The V and J genes are TRBV2 and TRBJ1-1; the D is unclear. The V gene's germline CDR1 is SNHLY and CDR2 FYNNEI. The CDR3 sequence is 13 residues long. Trimming removed 11 bases at V and 1 base at J, with 14 bases between. CDR3 coding DNA: TGTGCCGCCACCCCACAAGAGAACACTGAAGCTTTCTTT. Translation: CAATPQENTEAFF.

This clone was recorded only once. The chain carries TRBV29-1 and TRBJ2-2; a weak D match, TRBD2 (5 bases). In germline, CDR1 is SQVTM, CDR2 ANQGSEA. This CDR3 contains 14 residues. Between the trimmed V and J ends, which lost 5 bases and 7 bases, there was a span of 17 bases. The CDR3 here is CSVSIYTADGELFF. The CDR3 coding sequence is TGCAGCGTTTCAATTTACACAGCGGACGGGGAGCTGTTTTTT.

V is TRBV19 and J is TRBJ1-5; D is uncertain. V lost 3 bases and J 1 base, leaving 10 bases between the germline ends. CDR1 is LNHDA, CDR2 SQIVND, per germline (reference sequence). This CDR3 spans 15 amino acids. The CDR3 sequence: CASSISGPSNQPQHF. In DNA, the CDR3 is TGTGCCAGTAGTATCTCCGGTCCGAGCAATCAGCCCCAGCATTTT.

The chain employs TRBV7-9 and TRBJ2-3, with 10 bases aligning to TRBD2. The length of the CDR3 is 18 residues. In germline, CDR1 is SEHNR, CDR2 FQNEAQ (reference sequence). V was clipped by 4 bases and J by 2 bases; unmatched bases: 12. The CDR3 loop reads CASSSQSASGGSTDTQYF. The CDR3, as DNA: TGTGCCAGCAGCTCTCAATCCGCTAGCGGGGGTTCCACAGATACGCAGTATTTT.

V usage is TRBV28 and J usage is TRBJ1-1, with 7 bases fitting TRBD1. This CDR3 spans 14 amino acids. J lost 5 bases, V lost 4 bases, and 7 bases had no gene match. CDR1 is MDHEN and CDR2 is SYDVKM in the germline V gene. The CDR3 is CASSYTGERTEAFF. DNA for the CDR3: TGTGCCAGCAGTTATACAGGGGAAAGAACTGAAGCTTTCTTT.

The chain joins TRBV27 to TRBJ2-7; 9 positions agree with TRBD2. The germline V gene has CDR1 MNHEY and CDR2 SMNVEV (reference sequence). With V trimmed by 2 bases and J by 3 bases, 2 bases remained unmatched. This CDR3 is built from 14 residues. The CDR3 region has the DNA TGTGCCAGCAGTTTACTAGCGGGGAACTACGAGCAGTACTTC. It specifies CASSLLAGNYEQYF.

The V gene is TRBV11-1, the J gene TRBJ2-1; tentative D call: TRBD2 (6 bases). Germline CDR1 reads SGHAT; CDR2 reads FQDESV (reference sequence). The CDR3 has 16 residues. Trimming took 5 bases from V and 6 from J, leaving 20 bases between them. For the CDR3, the DNA is TGTGCCAGCAGCCTAGTGGGGACTGCCGTGGTCAATGAGCAGTTCTTC. This translates into CASSLVGTAVVNEQFF.

V is TRBV7-9 and J is TRBJ2-3; D gene uncertain. Germline V gene data show CDR1 as SEHNR and CDR2 as FQNEAQ (reference sequence). Trimming cost V 1 base and J 2 bases, with 10 bases left between them. The CDR3 is 15 residues long. The CDR3 sequence is CASSLGSLVTDTQYF. The CDR3 region has the DNA TGTGCCAGCAGCTTAGGCTCCCTAGTCACAGATACGCAGTATTTT.

The chain has TRBV2 and TRBJ1-4; weak D call: TRBD1 (5 bases). CDR1 and CDR2 from the germline V gene are SNHLY and FYNNEI. CDR3 length equals 18 residues. Deletions cut 8 bases from V and 0 bases from J, with 22 bases between. In nucleotides, the CDR3 is TGTGCCAGCGCTCCCGCCTGGGGCCCTTTTGCAACTAATGAAAAACTGTTTTTT. Translated, it gives CASAPAWGPFATNEKLFF.

Only a few counts were recorded for this clone. The V call is TRBV4-2, the J call TRBJ1-2; 8 positions agree with TRBD1. This CDR3 region has 19 residues. Trimming cost V 6 bases and J 4 bases; bases outside gene matches: 22. The germline gives CDR1 LGHNA, CDR2 YNFKEQ. The CDR3 protein is CASSSDTPGGTGVSYGYTF. CDR3 in DNA: TGTGCCAGCAGTTCCGACACACCCGGCGGGACAGGTGTGTCCTATGGCTACACCTTC.